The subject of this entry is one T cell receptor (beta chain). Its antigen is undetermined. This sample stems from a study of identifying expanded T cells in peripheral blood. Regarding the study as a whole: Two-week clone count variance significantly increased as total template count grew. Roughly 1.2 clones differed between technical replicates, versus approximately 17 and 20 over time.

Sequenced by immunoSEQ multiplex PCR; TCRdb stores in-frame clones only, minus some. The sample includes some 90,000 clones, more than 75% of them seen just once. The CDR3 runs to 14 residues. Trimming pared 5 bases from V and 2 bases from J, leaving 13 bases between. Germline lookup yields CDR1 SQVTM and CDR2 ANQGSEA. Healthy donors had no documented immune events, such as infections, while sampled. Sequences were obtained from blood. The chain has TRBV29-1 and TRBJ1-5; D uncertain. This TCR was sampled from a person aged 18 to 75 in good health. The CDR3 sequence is CSVPLVKRNQPQHF. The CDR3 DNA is TGCAGCGTTCCCCTCGTAAAACGCAATCAGCCCCAGCATTTT.